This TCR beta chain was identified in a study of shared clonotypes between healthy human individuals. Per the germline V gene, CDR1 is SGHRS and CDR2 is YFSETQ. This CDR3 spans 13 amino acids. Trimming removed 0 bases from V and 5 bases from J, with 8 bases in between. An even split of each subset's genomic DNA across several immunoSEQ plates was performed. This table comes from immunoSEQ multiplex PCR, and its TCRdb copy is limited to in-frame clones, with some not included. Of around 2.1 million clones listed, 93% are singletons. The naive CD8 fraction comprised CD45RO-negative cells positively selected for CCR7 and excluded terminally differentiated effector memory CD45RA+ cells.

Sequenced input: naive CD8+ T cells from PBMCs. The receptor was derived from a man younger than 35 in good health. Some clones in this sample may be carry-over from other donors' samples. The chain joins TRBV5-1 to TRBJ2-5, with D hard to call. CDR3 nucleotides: TGCGCCAGCAGCTTGGGTAGCATGGAGACCCAGTACTTC. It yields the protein CASSLGSMETQYF.